The 3 T cell receptor beta chains listed next were all sequenced from one sample in a study of post-analysis software for immune sequencing data (dated by TCRdb to 2013 to 2016). Results the study describes overall, beyond this receptor: Patients showed significantly higher frequencies than controls for about 5 TRBV segments, among them TRBV5-6, TRBV5-1 and TRBV20-1.

Preparation of the library involved PCR. The sequencing machine was an Illumina HiSeq 2500. To reduce PCR and sequencing biases, unique molecular identifiers were built into the TCR beta cDNA libraries. TCRdb trimmed the raw reads at Q25, called clones with MiXCR and kept productive beta chains. Records with the same CDR3 protein are collapsed into one entry carrying the most frequent genes and DNA. Within this sample are fewer than 850,000 distinct CDR3 sequences, with approximately 30% of them counted one time only. The ten largest clones represent roughly 0.54% of the sample. These receptors' targets are unknown. The sample consisted of blood. The origin of the receptors is a girl aged 10-17 years with multiple sclerosis.

A few counts support this clonotype. In DNA form, the CDR3 reads TGTGCCAGCAGTGTGGGGGACGACGAGCAGTACTTC. Translation gives CASSVGDDEQYF. The chain couples TRBV25-1 to TRBJ2-7; D assignment may be TRBD1 or TRBD2 (5 bases each). Trimming took off 4 bases at V and 5 bases at J, with 9 bases between the two ends. The CDR3 is 12 residues long. Germline loops: CDR1 MGHDK, CDR2 SYGVNS.

Only a few counts were recorded for this clonotype. The chain recombines TRBV28 with TRBJ2-3, with 12 bases identical to TRBD2. The germline V gene has CDR1 MDHEN and CDR2 SYDVKM. V was clipped by 5 bases and J by 7 bases; unmatched bases: 4. The CDR3 has 14 amino acids. CDR3 region: CASSRLAGDNTQYF. The CDR3 nucleotides read TGTGCCAGCAGTAGACTAGCGGGAGATAATACGCAGTATTTT.

This clonotype has just a few counts. The V gene is TRBV29-1, the J gene TRBJ1-1; 8 bases align to TRBD1. CDR1 and CDR2 from the germline V gene are SQVTM and ANQGSEA. CDR3 length: 13 amino acids. The V gene end was trimmed by 7 bases and the J gene end by 5 bases; junction bases not matched to a gene: 9. The CDR3 spells CSGVTGAGTEAFF. In DNA, the CDR3 is TGCAGCGGAGTGACAGGGGCCGGTACTGAAGCTTTCTTT. Using reference TRBV29-1 and TRBJ1-1 for the parts outside the CDR3, the full variable domain is SAVISQKPSRDICQRGTSLTIQCQVDSQVTMMFWYRQQPGQSLTLIATANQGSEATYESGFVIDKFPISRPNLTFSTLTVSNMSPEDSSIYLCSGVTGAGTEAFFGQGTRLTVV.